This T cell receptor (beta chain) was identified during a study of OX40 agonist ivuxolimab in advanced cancers. Study as a whole: There were three patients with partial responses, one having hepatocellular carcinoma and two cutaneous melanoma. Study conclusions and caveats: CD8+ T cells showed, on average, more clonal expansion than CD4+ cells. There was clonal expansion of CD4+ and CD8+ blood T cells by week 6 at 0.1 to 3.0 mg/kg.

Patients with autoimmune history or systemic immunosuppression were excluded. The repertoire was sequenced with immunoSEQ multiplex PCR; TCRdb's copy has only in-frame clones and lacks some. The data contain 60,000 to 75,000 clones, over 80% of them singletons. This clone was recorded a few times. Its specificity is not known. Sequencing was performed on CD4+ or CD8+ T cells sorted from blood, taken in a trial of the OX40 agonist ivuxolimab. This sequence was found in an adult with an advanced solid tumor such as melanoma, head and neck, liver or kidney cancer.

The CDR3 sequence is CASSEARRDEQYF. Written as DNA, the CDR3 is TGCGCCAGCAGTGAGGCCCGCAGGGACGAGCAGTACTTC. This chain links TRBV10-1 with TRBJ2-7, with D maybe TRBD1 (5 bases). The germline gives CDR1 WNHNN, CDR2 SYGVQD (reference sequence). CDR3 length: 13 residues. Trimming pared 2 bases from V and 5 bases from J, leaving 10 bases between.